These T cell receptor beta chains were read from a single sample in a study of cytomegalovirus exposure and HLA in healthy donors. Assay: immunoSEQ multiplex PCR; the TCRdb copy retains only in-frame clones and omits some. The sample holds 200,000 to 300,000 clones; approximately 84% are singletons and the top ten take 1.5% to 2.5%. Sample: PBMCs. These receptors all stem from a woman aged 40-49 years in good health and CMV-seropositive. The CDR3 runs from the conserved cysteine through the conserved F or W. The D gene is left open where the match is weak. The listing skips clone size in some rows; elsewhere it reads once, few, many or a size class.

TRBJ1-2 | . | TRBV19 | . | CASSIARGNYGYTF | TGTGCCAGTAGTATAGCGCGGGGGAACTATGGCTACACCTTC
TRBJ1-6 | . | TRBV5-1 | TRBD1 | CASSFGQGSYNSPLHF | TGCGCCAGCAGCTTCGGACAGGGATCCTATAATTCACCCCTCCACTTT
TRBJ2-3 | once | TRBV9 | TRBD2 | CASSAETGTRGTDTQYF | TGTGCCAGCAGCGCGGAAACCGGGACTAGGGGCACAGATACGCAGTATTTT
TRBJ2-7 | . | TRBV28 | TRBD1 | CASTPRDRVSEQYF | TGTGCCAGCACCCCCCGGGACAGGGTGAGCGAGCAGTACTTC
TRBJ2-5 | once | TRBV2 | . | CASTPQGMGETQYF | TGTGCCAGCACCCCTCAGGGAATGGGGGAGACCCAGTACTTC
TRBJ1-6 | . | TRBV14 | TRBD1 | CASSQVLGGQGSSPLHF | TGTGCCAGCAGCCAAGTCCTGGGGGGACAGGGGAGTTCACCCCTCCACTTT
TRBJ2-7 | . | TRBV5-6 | TRBD1 | CASSNMAAGQGEDEQYF | TGTGCCAGCAGTAATATGGCTGCGGGACAGGGAGAGGACGAGCAGTACTTC
TRBJ2-1 | . | TRBV7-3 | TRBD2 | CASKGGNEQFF | TGTGCCAGCAAGGGAGGGAATGAGCAGTTCTTC
TRBJ2-3 | . | TRBV29-1 | TRBD2 | CSVEGLADSTDTQYF | TGCAGCGTTGAGGGGCTAGCGGATAGCACAGATACGCAGTATTTT
TRBJ2-7 | . | TRBV5-1 | TRBD1 | CASSLSQGNEQYF | TGCGCCAGCAGCTTGTCACAGGGGAACGAGCAGTACTTC
TRBJ1-1 | . | TRBV7-6 | TRBD1 | CASSLNLGQGLDTEAFF | TGTGCCAGCAGCCTTAATCTCGGACAGGGATTGGACACTGAAGCTTTCTTT
TRBJ1-1 | . | TRBV30 | . | CAWNLYRATTDMNTEAFF | TGTGCCTGGAACCTTTACAGGGCAACAACTGATATGAACACTGAAGCTTTCTTT
TRBJ1-5 | . | TRBV19 | . | CASSPATRGSNQPQHF | TGTGCCAGTAGTCCAGCCACAAGGGGAAGCAATCAGCCCCAGCATTTT
TRBJ1-1 | . | TRBV7-3 | . | CASASTGNTEAFF | TGTGCCAGCGCGTCGACGGGGAACACTGAAGCTTTCTTT
TRBJ2-5 | . | TRBV19 | . | CASKKRDQETQYF | TGTGCCAGTAAAAAGCGGGACCAAGAGACCCAGTACTTC
TRBJ1-1 | . | TRBV19 | TRBD1 | CASSARTGTWLDTEAFF | TGTGCCAGTAGTGCACGGACAGGCACTTGGCTCGACACTGAAGCTTTCTTT
TRBJ1-6 | . | TRBV11-2 | TRBD1 | CASSSTGTGGSPLHF | TGTGCCAGCAGCTCTACCGGGACAGGGGGTTCACCCCTCCACTTT
TRBJ1-5 | . | TRBV18 | . | CASSQGSYYQPQHF | TGTGCCAGCTCACAGGGGTCCTACTATCAGCCCCAGCATTTT
TRBJ1-2 | . | TRBV28 | TRBD1 | CASSLISRQGGGYTF | TGTGCCAGCAGTTTAATTTCCCGACAGGGTGGAGGCTACACCTTC
TRBJ1-1 | . | TRBV5-1 | . | CASSTGKGYTEAFF | TGCGCCAGCTCCACAGGGAAGGGATACACTGAAGCTTTCTTT
TRBJ2-2 | . | TRBV29-1 | . | CSVERLGGNTGELFF | TGCAGCGTTGAAAGATTGGGGGGAAACACCGGGGAGCTGTTTTTT
TRBJ2-3 | . | TRBV27 | . | CASRRGTDTQYF | TGTGCCAGCCGCCGGGGAACAGATACGCAGTATTTT
TRBJ2-5 | . | TRBV5-1 | . | CASSYSGNKETQYF | TGCGCCAGCAGCTATTCCGGGAATAAAGAGACCCAGTACTTC
TRBJ2-2 | . | TRBV5-4 | TRBD2 | CASSPEGTSDTGELFF | TGTGCCAGCAGCCCGGAGGGGACTAGCGACACCGGGGAGCTGTTTTTT